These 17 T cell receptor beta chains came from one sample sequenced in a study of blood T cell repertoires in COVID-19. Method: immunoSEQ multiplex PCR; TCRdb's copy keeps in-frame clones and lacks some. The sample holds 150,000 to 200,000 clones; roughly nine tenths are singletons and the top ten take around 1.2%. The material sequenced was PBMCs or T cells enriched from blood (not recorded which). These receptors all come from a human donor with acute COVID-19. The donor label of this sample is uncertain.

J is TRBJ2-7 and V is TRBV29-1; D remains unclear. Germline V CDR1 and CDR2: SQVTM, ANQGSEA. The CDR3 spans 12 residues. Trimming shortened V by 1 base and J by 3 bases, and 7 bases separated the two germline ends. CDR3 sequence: CSVEVEFYEQYF. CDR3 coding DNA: TGCAGCGTTGAAGTGGAGTTCTACGAGCAGTACTTC.

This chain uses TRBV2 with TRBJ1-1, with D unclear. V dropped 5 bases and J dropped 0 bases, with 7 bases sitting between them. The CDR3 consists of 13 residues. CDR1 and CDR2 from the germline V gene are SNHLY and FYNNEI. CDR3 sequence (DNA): TGTGCCAGCAGTACGCCGGTGAACACTGAAGCTTTCTTT. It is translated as CASSTPVNTEAFF.

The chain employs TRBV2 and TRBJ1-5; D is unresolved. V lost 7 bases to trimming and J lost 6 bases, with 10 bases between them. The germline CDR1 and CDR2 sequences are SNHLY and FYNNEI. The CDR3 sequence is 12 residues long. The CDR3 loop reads CASMVPGQPQHF. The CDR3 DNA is TGTGCCAGCATGGTCCCCGGTCAGCCCCAGCATTTT.

The CDR3 DNA reads as TGTGCCAGCAGCTTTACTTCCTCTGGAAACACCATATATTTT. Its translation is CASSFTSSGNTIYF. The chain has TRBV11-2 and TRBJ1-3; D ambiguous. From germline, CDR1 is SGHAT and CDR2 FQNNGV. V was shortened by 3 bases and J by 0 bases, with 6 bases between the two germline ends. The CDR3 is made up of 14 amino acids.

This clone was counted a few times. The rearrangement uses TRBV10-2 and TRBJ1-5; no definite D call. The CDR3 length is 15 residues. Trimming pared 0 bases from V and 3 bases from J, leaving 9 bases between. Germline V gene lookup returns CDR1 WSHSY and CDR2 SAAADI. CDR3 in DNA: TGCGCCAGCAGTGAGTCGGGCAGGTTCAATCAGCCCCAGCATTTT. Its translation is CASSESGRFNQPQHF.

This CDR3 is CASSSPAGELFF. The CDR3, as DNA: TGTGCCAGCAGCTCCCCGGCCGGGGAGCTGTTTTTT. The chain recombines TRBV7-3 with TRBJ2-2; no reliable D call. The CDR3 sequence is 12 residues long. Germline V gene data show CDR1 as SGHTA and CDR2 as FQGTGA. Trimming took 4 bases from V and 6 from J, leaving 6 bases between them.

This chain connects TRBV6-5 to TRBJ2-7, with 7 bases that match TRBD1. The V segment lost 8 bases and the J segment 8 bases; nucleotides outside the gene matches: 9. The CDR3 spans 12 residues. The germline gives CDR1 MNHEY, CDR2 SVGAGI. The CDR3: CASDTGAAKQYF. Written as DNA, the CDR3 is TGTGCCAGCGACACAGGGGCCGCAAAGCAGTACTTC.

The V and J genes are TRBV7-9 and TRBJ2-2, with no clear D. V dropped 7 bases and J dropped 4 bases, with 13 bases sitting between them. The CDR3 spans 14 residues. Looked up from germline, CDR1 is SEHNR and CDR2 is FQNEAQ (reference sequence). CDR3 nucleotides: TGTGCCAGCACCCCGGATCCGGGCACCGGGGAGCTGTTTTTT. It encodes CASTPDPGTGELFF.

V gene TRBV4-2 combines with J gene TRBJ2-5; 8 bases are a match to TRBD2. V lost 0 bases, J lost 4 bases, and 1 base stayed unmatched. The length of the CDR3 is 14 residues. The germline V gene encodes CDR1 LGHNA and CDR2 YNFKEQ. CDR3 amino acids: CASSQDTSGETQYF. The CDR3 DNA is TGTGCCAGCAGCCAAGATACTAGCGGAGAGACCCAGTACTTC.

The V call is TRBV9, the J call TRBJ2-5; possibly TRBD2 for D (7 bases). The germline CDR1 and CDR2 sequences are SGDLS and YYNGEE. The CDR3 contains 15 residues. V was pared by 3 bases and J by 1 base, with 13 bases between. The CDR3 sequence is CASSGGGGTQETQYF. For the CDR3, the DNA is TGTGCCAGCAGCGGGGGAGGGGGGACCCAAGAGACCCAGTACTTC.

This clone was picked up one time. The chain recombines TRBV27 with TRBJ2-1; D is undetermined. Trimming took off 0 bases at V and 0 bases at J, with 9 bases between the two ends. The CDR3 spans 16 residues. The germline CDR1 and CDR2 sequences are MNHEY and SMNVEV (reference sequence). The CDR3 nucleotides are TGTGCCAGCAGTTTATCAACAGAGAGCTCCTACAATGAGCAGTTCTTC. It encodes CASSLSTESSYNEQFF.

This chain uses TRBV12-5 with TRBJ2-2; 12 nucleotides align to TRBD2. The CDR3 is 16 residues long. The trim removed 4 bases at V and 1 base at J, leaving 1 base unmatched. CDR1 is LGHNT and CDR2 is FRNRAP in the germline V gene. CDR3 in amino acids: CASGSGLAGNTGELFF. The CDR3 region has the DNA TGTGCTAGTGGTTCGGGACTAGCGGGGAACACCGGGGAGCTGTTTTTT.

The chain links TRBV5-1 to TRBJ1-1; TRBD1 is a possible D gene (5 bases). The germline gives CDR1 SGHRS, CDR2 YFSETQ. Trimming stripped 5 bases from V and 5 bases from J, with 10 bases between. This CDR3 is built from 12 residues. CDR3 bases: TGCGCCAGCAGGGACATGGAAACTGAAGCTTTCTTT. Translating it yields CASRDMETEAFF.

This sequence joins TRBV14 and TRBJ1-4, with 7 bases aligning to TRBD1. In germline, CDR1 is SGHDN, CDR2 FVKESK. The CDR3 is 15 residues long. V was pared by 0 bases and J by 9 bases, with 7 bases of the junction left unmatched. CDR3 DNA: TGTGCCAGCAGCCAAGAGAACAGGGGCCTTCAAAAACTGTTTTTT. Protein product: CASSQENRGLQKLFF.

CDR3 sequence (DNA): TGCAGCGGCCGGCCCTTTACTAGCGGGGGAAGCGCAGATACGCAGTATTTT. Its translation is CSGRPFTSGGSADTQYF. The chain employs TRBV29-1 and TRBJ2-3; TRBD2 matches 11 bases. CDR1 and CDR2 (germline): SQVTM, ANQGSEA. V shed 7 bases, J shed 4 bases, and the junction held 16 bases outside the gene matches. This CDR3 region has 17 residues.

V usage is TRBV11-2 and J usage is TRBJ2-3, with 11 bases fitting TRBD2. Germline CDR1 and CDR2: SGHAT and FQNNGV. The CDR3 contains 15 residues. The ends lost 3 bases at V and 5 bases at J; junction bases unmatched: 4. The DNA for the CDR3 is TGTGCCAGCAGCTTTAGCGGGGGGGCCGGAGATACGCAGTATTTT. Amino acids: CASSFSGGAGDTQYF.

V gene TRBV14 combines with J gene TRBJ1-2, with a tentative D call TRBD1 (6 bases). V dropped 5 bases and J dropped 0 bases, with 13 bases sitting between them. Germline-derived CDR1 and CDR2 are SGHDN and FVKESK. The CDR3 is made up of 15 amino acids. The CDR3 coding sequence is TGTGCCAGCAGCGGTCAGGGGCTAACTAACTATGGCTACACCTTC. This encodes CASSGQGLTNYGYTF. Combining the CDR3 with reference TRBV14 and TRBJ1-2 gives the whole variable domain EAGVTQFPSHSVIEKGQTVTLRCDPISGHDNLYWYRRVMGKEIKFLLHFVKESKQDESGMPNNRFLAERTGGTYSTLKVQPAELEDSGVYFCASSGQGLTNYGYTFGSGTRLTVV.